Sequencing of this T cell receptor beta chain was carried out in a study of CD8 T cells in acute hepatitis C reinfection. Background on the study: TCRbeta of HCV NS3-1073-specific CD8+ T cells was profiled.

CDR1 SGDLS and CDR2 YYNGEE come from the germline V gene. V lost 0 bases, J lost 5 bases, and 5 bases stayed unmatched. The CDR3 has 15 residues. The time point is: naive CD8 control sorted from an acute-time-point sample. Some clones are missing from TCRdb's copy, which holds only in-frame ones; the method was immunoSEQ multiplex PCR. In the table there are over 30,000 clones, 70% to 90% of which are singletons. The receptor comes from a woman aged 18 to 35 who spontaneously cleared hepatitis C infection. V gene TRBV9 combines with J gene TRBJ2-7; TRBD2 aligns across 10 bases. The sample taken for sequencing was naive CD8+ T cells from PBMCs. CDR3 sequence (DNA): TGTGCCAGCAGCGTAGGGGCTAGCGGGGGACACGAGCAGTACTTC. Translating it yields CASSVGASGGHEQYF.